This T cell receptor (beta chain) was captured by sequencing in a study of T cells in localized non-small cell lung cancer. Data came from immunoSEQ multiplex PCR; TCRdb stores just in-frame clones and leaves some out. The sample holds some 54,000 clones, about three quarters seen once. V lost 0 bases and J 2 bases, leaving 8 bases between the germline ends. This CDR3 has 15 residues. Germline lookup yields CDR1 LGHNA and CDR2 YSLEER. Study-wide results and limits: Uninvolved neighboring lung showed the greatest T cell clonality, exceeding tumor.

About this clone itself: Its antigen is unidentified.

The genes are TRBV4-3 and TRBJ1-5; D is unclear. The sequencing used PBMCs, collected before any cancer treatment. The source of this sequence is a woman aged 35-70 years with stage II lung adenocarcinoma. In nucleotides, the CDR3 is TGCGCCAGCAGCCAAGATATTACGGGCAATCAGCCCCAGCATTTT. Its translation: CASSQDITGNQPQHF.